The clone carrying this T cell receptor (beta chain) occurred many times. What it recognizes is unknown. The data originate from a study of identical twins. Study-level results: Memory repertoires showed no such pattern, whereas abundant cord blood beta clonotypes carried fewer insertions. Some out-of-frame alpha sequences were shared by twins, and these showed excess low generation probability. Partly confounded zero-insertion analyses could result from invariant MAIT and iNKT cells.

Template switching supplied a universal primer site; unique molecular identifiers were carried on the cDNA. TCRdb passed the 5' RACE reads through MiXCR, listing each CDR3 protein once. The table shows around 670,000 distinct CDR3 sequences, with 6% to 6.5% occurring only once. CDR3 length: 14 residues. Trimming stripped 2 bases from V and 1 base from J, with 8 bases between. Specimen: naive T cells sorted from blood. The chain links TRBV12-3 or TRBV12-4 to TRBJ1-1; a weak D match, TRBD1 (5 bases). The receptor was derived from a man aged 18-30 years in good health. The CDR3 DNA is TGTGCCAGCAGTTTACAGGGTTCGAACACTGAAGCTTTCTTT. Protein product: CASSLQGSNTEAFF.